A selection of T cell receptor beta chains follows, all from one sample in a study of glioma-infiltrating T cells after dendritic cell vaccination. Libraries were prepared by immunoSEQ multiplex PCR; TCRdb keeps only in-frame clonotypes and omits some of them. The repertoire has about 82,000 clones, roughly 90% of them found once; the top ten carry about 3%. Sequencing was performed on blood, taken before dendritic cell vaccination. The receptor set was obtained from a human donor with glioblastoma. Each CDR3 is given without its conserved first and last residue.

CDR3: ASSLDRGGWITEAF; V: TRBV5-6; J: TRBJ1-1
CDR3: ASRPTGTFDEQY; V: TRBV5-1; J: TRBJ2-7
CDR3: ATVASKNLNTEAF; V: TRBV10-1; J: TRBJ1-1
CDR3: ASSPGDTGELF; V: TRBV5-1; J: TRBJ2-2
CDR3: AISPGLEGPYEQY; V: TRBV10-3; J: TRBJ2-7
CDR3: ASKTDISNQPQH; V: TRBV6-6; J: TRBJ1-5
CDR3: ASRAGTGSYEQY; V: TRBV11-2; J: TRBJ2-7
CDR3: ASRGTTGSPYEQY; V: TRBV6-5; J: TRBJ2-7
CDR3: ASSLGVRQTNEQF; V: TRBV28; J: TRBJ2-1
CDR3: ASSTSGSEETQY; V: TRBV19; J: TRBJ2-5
CDR3: ASSSRQGVYGYT; V: TRBV5-1; J: TRBJ1-2
CDR3: ASSDWEREAFGSYEQY; V: TRBV2; J: TRBJ2-7
CDR3: ASIQLGGKNTEAF; V: TRBV6-6; J: TRBJ1-1
CDR3: ASSDGTGNTEAF; V: TRBV27; J: TRBJ1-1
CDR3: ASSFGTSGTDTQY; V: TRBV7-3; J: TRBJ2-3
CDR3: AIRSKDSRGPLH; V: TRBV10-3; J: TRBJ1-6
CDR3: SVGRDMNTEAF; V: TRBV29-1; J: TRBJ1-1
CDR3: ASSWQGPKNIQY; V: TRBV5-1; J: TRBJ2-4
CDR3: ASSRRTGGNDGYT; V: TRBV13; J: TRBJ1-2
CDR3: ASSQLAGSGFNEQF; V: TRBV14; J: TRBJ2-1
CDR3: ASSLSDRGNGYT; V: TRBV11-2; J: TRBJ1-2
CDR3: ASSVGEGGYRETQY; V: TRBV9; J: TRBJ2-5
CDR3: ASSDTGSGETQY; V: TRBV6-6; J: TRBJ2-5
CDR3: ASSSMASDRGYNEQF; V: TRBV27; J: TRBJ2-1
CDR3: AWIRDRGHEQY; V: TRBV30; J: TRBJ2-7
CDR3: ASSTGTAKVTDTQY; V: TRBV5-1; J: TRBJ2-3
CDR3: ASSALWTSGAGDTQY; V: TRBV5-1; J: TRBJ2-3
CDR3: ASSDSGRTSTDTQY; V: TRBV5-1; J: TRBJ2-3
CDR3: ASSLQGIGNQPQH; V: TRBV7-6; J: TRBJ1-5
CDR3: ASSLDGTDEQF; V: TRBV5-1; J: TRBJ2-1
CDR3: SAIQGERTDTQY; V: TRBV29-1; J: TRBJ2-3
CDR3: ASSEMGAPTEAF; V: TRBV6-1; J: TRBJ1-1
CDR3: ASRTGLGNTGELF; V: TRBV27; J: TRBJ2-2
CDR3: ASSDPYEQY; V: TRBV2; J: NA
CDR3: ASRVRVTGEKLF; V: TRBV2; J: TRBJ1-4